This T cell receptor beta chain was sequenced in a study of cytomegalovirus exposure and HLA in healthy donors. Data came from immunoSEQ multiplex PCR; TCRdb stores just in-frame clones and leaves some out. The sample includes approximately 280,000 clones, 85% to 90% of them seen just once. In regard to this clone: The antigen remains undetermined.

Germline assignment: CDR1 SEHNR and CDR2 FQNEAQ (reference sequence). This CDR3 region has 15 residues. The ends lost 1 base at V and 4 bases at J; junction bases unmatched: 4. Study-wide findings and caveats: Researchers counted over 150 TCR beta chains as cytomegalovirus-associated.

The V call is TRBV7-9, the J call TRBJ1-2, with 9 bases matching TRBD1. This TCR derives from a woman aged 18-29 years in good health and CMV-seronegative. The sequenced material came from PBMCs. The CDR3 DNA is TGTGCCAGCAGCTTAGAAGGGACAGGGACCTATGGCTACACCTTC. Its protein product is CASSLEGTGTYGYTF.